Below, 5 T cell receptor beta chains from the same sample are listed, as sequenced in a study of OX40 agonist ivuxolimab in advanced cancers. Clones were sequenced by immunoSEQ multiplex PCR, and TCRdb holds only the in-frame ones, with some missing. The data show around 63,000 clones, roughly 89% seen once. The starting material was CD4+ or CD8+ T cells sorted from blood, obtained in a trial of the OX40 agonist ivuxolimab. Every receptor here comes from an adult with an advanced solid tumor such as melanoma, head and neck, liver or kidney cancer.

The rearrangement uses TRBV19 and TRBJ1-1; tentative D call: TRBD1 (5 bases). The V and J ends lost 7 bases and 4 bases respectively, with 28 bases between them. This CDR3 comprises 18 residues. CDR1 and CDR2 from the germline V gene are LNHDA and SQIVND (reference sequence). The CDR3 nucleotides read TGTGCCAGTACCTCCCCACCGGGGGTATTGGGTTTGACCACTGAAGCTTTCTTT. Its protein product is CASTSPPGVLGLTTEAFF.

As concerns this clone: This specimen includes other DNA sequences encoding the same CDR3. The V call is TRBV7-9, the J call TRBJ1-1, with D perhaps matching TRBD1 (6 bases). The V end lost 2 bases, the J end lost 3 bases, and 10 bases lay between the germline ends. Germline V gene data show CDR1 as SEHNR and CDR2 as FQNEAQ (reference sequence). CDR3 length: 14 residues. The CDR3 spells CASSLWGADTEAFF. CDR3 coding DNA: TGTGCCAGCAGCTTATGGGGGGCGGACACTGAAGCTTTCTTT.

The V gene is TRBV10-3, the J gene TRBJ1-2; a possible D gene is TRBD1 (5 bases). Trimming stripped 6 bases from V and 0 bases from J, with 17 bases between. Germline V gene sequence: CDR1 ENHRY, CDR2 SYGVKD. This CDR3 is built from 16 residues. DNA for the CDR3: TGTGCCATCAGGGGGGACGGTGGGGGAGCTAACTATGGCTACACCTTC. Translating it yields CAIRGDGGGANYGYTF.

This chain connects TRBV11-2 to TRBJ2-5, with 15 bases that match TRBD2. This CDR3 contains 15 residues. Germline CDR1 and CDR2: SGHAT and FQNNGV. Trimming at V came to 5 bases and at J to 4 bases, leaving 2 bases not matched to a gene. The CDR3 reads CASSTGLAGGETQYF. The CDR3 DNA reads as TGTGCCAGCAGCACGGGACTAGCGGGGGGAGAGACCCAGTACTTC. The full variable domain, completed using reference TRBV11-2 and TRBJ2-5, is EAGVAQSPRYKIIEKRQSVAFWCNPISGHATLYWYQQILGQGPKLLIQFQNNGVVDDSQLPKDRFSAERLKGVDSTLKIQPAKLEDSAVYLCASSTGLAGGETQYFGPGTRLLVL.

The chain combines TRBV15 with TRBJ2-7; 10 bases line up with TRBD1. Unmatched junction bases numbered 4, after V lost 1 base and J lost 7 bases. Germline-derived CDR1 and CDR2 are LNHNV and YYDKDF (reference sequence). This CDR3 has 14 amino acids. The CDR3 DNA reads as TGTGCCACCAGCAGAGGACAGGGGGCTGAAGAGCAGTACTTC. Translating it yields CATSRGQGAEEQYF.